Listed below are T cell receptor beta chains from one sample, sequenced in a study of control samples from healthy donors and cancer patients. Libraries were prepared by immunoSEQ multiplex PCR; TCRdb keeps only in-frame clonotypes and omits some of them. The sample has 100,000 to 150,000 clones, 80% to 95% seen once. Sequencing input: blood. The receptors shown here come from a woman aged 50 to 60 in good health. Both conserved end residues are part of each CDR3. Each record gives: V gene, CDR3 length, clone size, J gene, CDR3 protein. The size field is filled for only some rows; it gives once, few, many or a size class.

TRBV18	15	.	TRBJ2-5	CASSPRGRSQETQYF
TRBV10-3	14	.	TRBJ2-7	CAISGGGRTYEQYF
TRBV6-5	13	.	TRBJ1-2	CASSYGEDYGYTF
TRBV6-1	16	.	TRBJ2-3	CASSVSRDRSTDTQYF
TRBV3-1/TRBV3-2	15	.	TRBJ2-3	CASSQVSGSTDTQYF
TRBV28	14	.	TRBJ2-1	CASSARLRENEQFF
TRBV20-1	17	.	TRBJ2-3	CSASGSGRLSSTDTQYF
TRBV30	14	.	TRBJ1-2	CAWRDHWAGGGYTF
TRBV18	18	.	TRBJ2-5	CASSLTRGSGRTTRDQYF
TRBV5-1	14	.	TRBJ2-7	CASSLEGLRYEQYF
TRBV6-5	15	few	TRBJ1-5	CASSGYRQGWQPQHF
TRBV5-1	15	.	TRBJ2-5	CASKAANQGAETQYF
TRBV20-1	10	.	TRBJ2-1	CSAINREQFF
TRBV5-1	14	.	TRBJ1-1	CASSQDPGAREAFF
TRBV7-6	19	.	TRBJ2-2	CASSLVTSGSFANTGELFF
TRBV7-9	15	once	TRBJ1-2	CASSLTEGTNYGYTF
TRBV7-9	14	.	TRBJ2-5	CASSLDRGRETQYF
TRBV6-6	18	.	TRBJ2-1	CASSRQSRLAGDYNEQFF
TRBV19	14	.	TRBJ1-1	CASSMDRGGTEAFF
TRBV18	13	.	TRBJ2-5	CASSKGLEETQYF
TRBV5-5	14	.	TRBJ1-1	CASSLEGPNTEAFF
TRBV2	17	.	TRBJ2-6	CASSEPGRVSGANVLTF
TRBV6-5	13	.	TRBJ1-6	CASSYSPGSPLHF
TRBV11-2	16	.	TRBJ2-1	CASSLAGTGVLNEQFF
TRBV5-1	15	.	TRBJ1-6	CASSLDGVSNSPLHF
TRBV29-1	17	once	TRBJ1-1	CSVSVGGPGKLETEAFF
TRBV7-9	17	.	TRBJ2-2	CASSSRSDRGRPGELFF
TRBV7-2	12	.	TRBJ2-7	CASSTSRVEQYF
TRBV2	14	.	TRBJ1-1	CASSVQGMNTEAFF
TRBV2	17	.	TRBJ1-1	CASRETGGHALNTEAFF
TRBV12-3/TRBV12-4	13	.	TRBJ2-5	CASSLAPQETQYF
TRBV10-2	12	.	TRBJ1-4	CASSEINEKLFF
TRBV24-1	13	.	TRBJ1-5	CATSDRGAGPQHF
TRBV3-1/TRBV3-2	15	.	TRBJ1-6	CASSPSTGDNSPLHF
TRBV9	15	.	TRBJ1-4	CASSPPGKGHRKLFF
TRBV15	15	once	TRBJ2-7	CATSKRTGDPYEQYF
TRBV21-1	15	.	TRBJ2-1	CASSTGTESYNEQFF
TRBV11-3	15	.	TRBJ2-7	CASSLALADSYEQYF
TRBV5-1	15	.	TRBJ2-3	CASSSGQGSIDTQYF
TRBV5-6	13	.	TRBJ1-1	CASSLGDRTEAFF
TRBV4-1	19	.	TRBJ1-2	CASSQPLRGLGTRPYGYTF
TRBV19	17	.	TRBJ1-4	CASSKNPGGTGNEKLFF
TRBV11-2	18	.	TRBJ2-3	CASTPRWTGSDRTDTQYF
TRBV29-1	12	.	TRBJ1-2	CSVLRANYGYTF
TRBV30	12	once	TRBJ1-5	CAWNKENQPQHF